The 16 T cell receptor beta chains reported below all come from one sample, sequenced in a study of T-cell reconstitution after alpha-beta-depleted transplantation in children. It was with unique molecular identifiers that the TCRbeta library was prepared. In TCRdb, the PCR reads were re-called with MiXCR into one record per CDR3 protein. The repertoire holds a few hundred thousand distinct CDR3 sequences, with more than 7.5% as singletons. The sequences come from PBMCs from the stem cell graft donor, collected from the stem cell graft. All receptors come from a human donor who donated a stem cell graft to a child with SCID.

This clonotype was observed many times. This sequence joins TRBV2 and TRBJ1-5, with TRBD1 identical over 10 bases. J lost 4 bases, V lost 4 bases, and 4 bases had no gene match. Per the germline V gene, CDR1 is SNHLY and CDR2 is FYNNEI. CDR3 length equals 15 residues. The CDR3 DNA reads TGTGCCAGCAGTGGGACAGGGGGATATAATCAGCCCCAGCATTTT. Translating it yields CASSGTGGYNQPQHF.

This clonotype appeared many times. The chain links TRBV11-3 to TRBJ2-1, with 15 nucleotides matching TRBD2. The junction had 10 bases not matched to a gene; V was cut back by 1 base and J by 0 bases. From germline, CDR1 is SGHNT and CDR2 YENEEA. The CDR3 spans 21 residues. In DNA form, the CDR3 reads TGTGCCAGCAGCTTAGGGGGAGGTGGGACTAGCGGGGGGAGCTCCTACAATGAGCAGTTCTTC. It translates to CASSLGGGGTSGGSSYNEQFF.

This clonotype was counted at least ten times. The J gene is TRBJ2-7, the V gene TRBV20-1; D unclear. The CDR3 contains 12 residues. Trimming pared 3 bases from V and 2 bases from J, leaving 8 bases between. In germline, CDR1 is DFQATT, CDR2 SNEGSKA (reference sequence). This CDR3 is CSARLQPYEQYF. The CDR3 DNA reads as TGCAGTGCTAGGCTGCAGCCCTACGAGCAGTACTTC.

This clonotype was seen ten or more times. The CDR3 is CSATTDRVNQPQHF. The DNA for the CDR3 is TGCAGTGCAACCACGGACAGGGTCAATCAGCCCCAGCATTTT. This chain uses TRBV20-1 with TRBJ1-5; 8 bases fit TRBD1. V lost 6 bases and J lost 3; bases outside the gene matches: 7. CDR1 DFQATT and CDR2 SNEGSKA come from the germline V gene (reference sequence). This CDR3 is 14 amino acids long.

This clonotype was detected many times. The chain employs TRBV5-1 and TRBJ2-5, with D perhaps being TRBD1 or TRBD2 (5 bases each). Per the germline V gene, CDR1 is SGHRS and CDR2 is YFSETQ. Trimming left V 4 bases short and J 4 bases short, with 14 bases between. The CDR3 loop spans 14 amino acids. CDR3 nucleotides: TGCGCCAGCAGCCTAGGGACCTTGGGAGAGACCCAGTACTTC. Protein sequence: CASSLGTLGETQYF.

This clonotype was recorded many times. The rearrangement joins TRBV6-2 or TRBV6-3 to TRBJ2-2; no firm D call. Per germline, CDR1 MNHEY and CDR2 SVGEGT. The CDR3 is made up of 13 amino acids. Trimming shortened V by 10 bases and J by 2 bases, and 11 bases separated the two germline ends. DNA of the CDR3: TGTGCCACCAAAGTACCCAACACCGGGGAGCTGTTTTTT. Its protein product is CATKVPNTGELFF.

Many counts were recorded for this clonotype. The rearrangement joins TRBV27 to TRBJ2-2; D is undetermined. This CDR3 contains 13 residues. Germline CDR1 reads MNHEY; CDR2 reads SMNVEV (reference sequence). V was clipped by 3 bases and J by 1 base, with 3 bases between them. CDR3 bases: TGTGCCAGCAGTTTCAAGAACACCGGGGAGCTGTTTTTT. Translated, it gives CASSFKNTGELFF.

This clonotype appeared many times. The chain links TRBV5-1 to TRBJ1-1, with TRBD1 as a possible D gene (5 bases). The ends were cut back, 4 bases at V and 4 bases at J, with 20 bases in the middle. The CDR3 extends over 16 amino acids. Germline CDR1 reads SGHRS; CDR2 reads YFSETQ. CDR3 nucleotides: TGCGCCAGCAGCCCCGGACGGCGACAGTTGGTCACTGAAGCTTTCTTT. This codes for CASSPGRRQLVTEAFF.

This clonotype was recorded many times. The rearrangement uses TRBV29-1 and TRBJ2-3; D might be TRBD2 (6 bases). The length of the CDR3 is 17 residues. The V and J ends lost 3 bases and 1 base respectively, with 20 bases between them. CDR1 is SQVTM, CDR2 ANQGSEA, per germline. The CDR3 is CSVDLVRGAERTDTQYF. The CDR3 DNA is TGCAGCGTTGACTTGGTACGCGGGGCGGAACGCACAGATACGCAGTATTTT.

This clonotype was seen at least ten times. The rearrangement uses TRBV7-9 and TRBJ1-2; no definite D call. Between the trimmed V and J ends, which lost 5 bases and 3 bases, there was a span of 13 bases. The length of the CDR3 is 14 residues. Per germline, CDR1 SEHNR and CDR2 FQNEAQ (reference sequence). Here the CDR3 DNA reads TGTGCCAGCAGCATCTCGGACGTGGACTATGGCTACACCTTC. Amino acids: CASSISDVDYGYTF.

The table lists this clonotype with many counts. The V call is TRBV20-1, the J call TRBJ2-3; 14 bases agree with TRBD2. CDR1 is DFQATT and CDR2 is SNEGSKA in the germline V gene (reference sequence). V trimming: 6 bases; J trimming: 1 base; junction bases outside the gene matches: 3. This CDR3 region has 15 residues. The CDR3 loop reads CSAEGLAGGTDTQYF. The DNA of the CDR3 is TGCAGTGCGGAGGGACTAGCGGGGGGCACAGATACGCAGTATTTT.

This clonotype was counted ten times or more. The chain carries TRBV5-1 and TRBJ1-1, with 7 nucleotides matching TRBD1. Germline loops: CDR1 SGHRS, CDR2 YFSETQ. The junction had 14 bases not matched to a gene; V was cut back by 4 bases and J by 11 bases. The CDR3 totals 14 residues. CDR3 residues: CASSSGTAQAWAFF. The DNA for the CDR3 is TGCGCCAGCAGCAGCGGGACAGCCCAGGCCTGGGCTTTCTTT.

The chain carries TRBV27 and TRBJ1-1; 8 bases agree with TRBD1. Germline trimming cut 0 bases from V and 2 bases from J; bases unmatched to any gene: 17. This CDR3 contains 20 residues. CDR1 MNHEY and CDR2 SMNVEV come from the germline V gene (reference sequence). In DNA form, the CDR3 reads TGTGCCAGCAGTTTATCCCAACCGTTTCGCCGGGACAGGTACAACACTGAAGCTTTCTTT. It yields the protein CASSLSQPFRRDRYNTEAFF.

Concerning this clonotype itself: At one boundary the junction diverges from the germline segment, which might be a read error. The chain joins TRBV6-1 to TRBJ1-2; perhaps TRBD1 as D (6 bases). Germline lookup yields CDR1 MNHNS and CDR2 SASEGT. The CDR3 is 14 residues long. In nucleotides, the CDR3 is TGTGCCAGAAGTGAGGCAGGGGAAGTCTATGGCGACACCTTC. It specifies CARSEAGEVYGDTF.

This clonotype came up a few times. This chain links TRBV7-2 with TRBJ1-4; D not resolved. Germline V lookup: CDR1 SGHTA, CDR2 FQGNSA. This CDR3 is 16 amino acids long. V dropped 3 bases and J dropped 0 bases, with 11 bases sitting between them. CDR3 nucleotide sequence: TGTGCCAGCAGCTTGTCCATACCTGCAACTAATGAAAAACTGTTTTTT. Residues: CASSLSIPATNEKLFF. Variable domain in full (rest from reference TRBV7-2 and TRBJ1-4): GAGVSQSPSNKVTEKGKDVELRCDPISGHTALYWYRQSLGQGLEFLIYFQGNSAPDKSGLPSDRFSAERTGGSVSTLTIQRTQQEDSAVYLCASSLSIPATNEKLFFGSGTQLSVL.

This clonotype was recorded many times. The rearrangement joins TRBV7-2 to TRBJ2-2; D gene ambiguous. Per the germline V gene, CDR1 is SGHTA and CDR2 is FQGNSA. The CDR3 extends over 14 amino acids. The V and J ends lost 8 bases and 7 bases respectively, with 17 bases between them. The CDR3: CASRPRLGNGELFF. As DNA, the CDR3 is TGTGCCAGCCGACCTAGATTGGGAAACGGGGAGCTGTTTTTT. The full variable domain, its missing parts supplied by reference TRBV7-2 and TRBJ2-2, is GAGVSQSPSNKVTEKGKDVELRCDPISGHTALYWYRQSLGQGLEFLIYFQGNSAPDKSGLPSDRFSAERTGGSVSTLTIQRTQQEDSAVYLCASRPRLGNGELFFGEGSRLTVL.